This TCR beta chain comes out of a study of identical twins. Template switching, a step in the protocol, added a universal primer site, and cDNA carried unique molecular identifiers. One entry per CDR3 protein, called by TCRdb with MiXCR from the 5' RACE reads. The sample contains 550,000 to 800,000 distinct CDR3 sequences, 7.1% of which appear only once. This CDR3 spans 13 amino acids. Germline-derived CDR1 and CDR2 are MRHNA and SNTAGT. The V end was cut by 2 bases, the J end by 4 bases, with 6 bases between. As concerns this clonotype: Its cognate antigen is unknown.

Study-wide findings and caveats: Alpha sequences out of frame and shared by twins had excess low generation probability.

These data also formed part of another study, on yellow fever vaccine responses in identical twins.

Sample: PBMCs. The chain is built from TRBV6-4 and TRBJ2-1; D gene uncertain. The sequence came from a woman aged 18-29 years in good health. In DNA form, the CDR3 reads TGTGCCAGCAGTGACGGCGCTTACAATGAGCAGTTCTTC. Its protein product is CASSDGAYNEQFF.